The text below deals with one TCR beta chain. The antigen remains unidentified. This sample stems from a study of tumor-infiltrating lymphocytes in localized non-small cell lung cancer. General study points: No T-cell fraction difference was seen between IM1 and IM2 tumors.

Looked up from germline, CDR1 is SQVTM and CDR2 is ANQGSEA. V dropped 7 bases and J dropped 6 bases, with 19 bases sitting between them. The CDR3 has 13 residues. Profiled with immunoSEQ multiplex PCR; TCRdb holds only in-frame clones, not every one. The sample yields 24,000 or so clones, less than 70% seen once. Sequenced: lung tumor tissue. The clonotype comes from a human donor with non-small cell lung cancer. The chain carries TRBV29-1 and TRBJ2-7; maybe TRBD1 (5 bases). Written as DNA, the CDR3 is TGCAGCGCTCTAGGGGTCAGGGAAAGCGAGCAGTACTTC. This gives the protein CSALGVRESEQYF.